The T cell receptor (beta chain) described here comes from a study of T cells in Graves' hyperthyroidism and ophthalmopathy. The wider study: Peripheral blood was drawn at first diagnosis, prior to all treatment.

After removal of 5 bases from V and 6 bases from J, the junction contained 14 bases not matched to a gene. CDR3 length: 17 amino acids. Germline assignment: CDR1 MDHEN and CDR2 SYDVKM. This clonotype was counted ten times or more. As yet, its antigen is unknown. Findings and caveats of the study: In the blood, most expanded thyroid clonotypes above 0.001 appeared as well.

TCR beta CDR3 sequences were amplified from RNA transcripts. HTBI primers were the set used in a first-round RT-PCR of the TCR CDR3. TCRdb reprocessed the multiplex PCR reads via MiXCR and lists one record per CDR3 protein. The sample lists approximately 420,000 distinct CDR3 sequences, approximately 15% occurring once. The chain links TRBV28 to TRBJ2-7, with 12 bases that match TRBD1. The source material was blood. This sequence originates from a woman aged 30 to 39 with Graves' hyperthyroidism. CDR3 sequence: CASSTFSVRDRGLEQYF. In nucleotides, the CDR3 is TGTGCCAGCAGTACATTCAGCGTGCGGGACAGGGGGCTCGAGCAGTACTTC.